This T cell receptor (beta chain) originates from a study of blood T cell repertoires in COVID-19. Study details: Sources were T cells, B-cell-depleted T cells, or PBMCs; the material itself was cDNA or gDNA.

TCRdb keeps only in-frame clones here, not all; method: immunoSEQ multiplex PCR. This sample yields more than 85,000 clones, of which 80% to 90% are seen a single time; 4% to 4.5% belongs to the top ten. With 3 bases removed from V and 8 bases from J, the gap between germline ends came to 16 bases. Germline CDR1 SGHAT, CDR2 FQNNGV. There are 14 residues in the CDR3. The chain recombines TRBV11-2 with TRBJ1-2; D gene uncertain. The specimen was peripheral blood. The origin of this receptor is a human donor with COVID-19, enrolled during active disease. The donor label of this sample is uncertain. The CDR3 protein is CASSLEDFGRGYTF. The CDR3 nucleotides are TGTGCCAGCAGCTTGGAGGACTTCGGCCGCGGCTACACCTTC.